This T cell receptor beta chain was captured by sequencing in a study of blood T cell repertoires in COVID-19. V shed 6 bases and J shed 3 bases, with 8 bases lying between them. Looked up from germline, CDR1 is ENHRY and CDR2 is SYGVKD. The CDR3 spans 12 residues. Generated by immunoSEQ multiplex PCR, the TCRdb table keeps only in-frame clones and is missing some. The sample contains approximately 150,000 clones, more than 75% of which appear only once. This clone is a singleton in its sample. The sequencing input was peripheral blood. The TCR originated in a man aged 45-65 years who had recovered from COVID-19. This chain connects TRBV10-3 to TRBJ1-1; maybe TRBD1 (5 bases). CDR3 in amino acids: CAISREDTEAFF. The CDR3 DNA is TGTGCCATCAGCAGGGAGGACACTGAAGCTTTCTTT.